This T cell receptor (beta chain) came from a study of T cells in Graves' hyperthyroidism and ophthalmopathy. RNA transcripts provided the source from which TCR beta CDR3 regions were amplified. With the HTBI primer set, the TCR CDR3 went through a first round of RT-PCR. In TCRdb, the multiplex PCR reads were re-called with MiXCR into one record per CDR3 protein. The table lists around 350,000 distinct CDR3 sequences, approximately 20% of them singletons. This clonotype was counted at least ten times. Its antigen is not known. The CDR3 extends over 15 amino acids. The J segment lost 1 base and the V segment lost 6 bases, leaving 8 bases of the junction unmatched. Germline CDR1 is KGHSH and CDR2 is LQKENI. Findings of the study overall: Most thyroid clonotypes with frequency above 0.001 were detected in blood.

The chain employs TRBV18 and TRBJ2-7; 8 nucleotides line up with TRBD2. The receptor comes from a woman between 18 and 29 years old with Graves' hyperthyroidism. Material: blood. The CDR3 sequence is CASSARSGGSYEQYF. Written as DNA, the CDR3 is TGTGCCAGCTCGGCCAGGAGCGGGGGATCCTACGAGCAGTACTTC.